The 13 T cell receptor beta chains below were found in one sample sequenced in a study of cytomegalovirus exposure and HLA in healthy donors. Some clones are missing from TCRdb's copy, which holds only in-frame ones; the method was immunoSEQ multiplex PCR. The sample records over 150,000 clones, around 84% being singletons. Sample: PBMCs. The receptor source for this set is a man in his late teens or twenties in good health and CMV-seropositive.

This rearrangement joins TRBV5-8 to TRBJ1-2; 10 nucleotides align to TRBD1. V gave up 1 base and J gave up 2 bases; unmatched junction bases: 5. This CDR3 region has 16 residues. Germline values: CDR1 SGHTS, CDR2 YDEGEE. CDR3 nucleotide sequence: TGTGCCAGCAGCTTGAGGACAGGGGGTTCCAACTATGGCTACACCTTC. This codes for CASSLRTGGSNYGYTF.

The chain employs TRBV27 and TRBJ1-2; the match to TRBD1 covers 8 bases. The length of the CDR3 is 14 residues. The junction had 2 bases not matched to a gene; V was cut back by 3 bases and J by 2 bases. Germline-derived CDR1 and CDR2 are MNHEY and SMNVEV (reference sequence). CDR3 sequence: CASSLAGGNYGYTF. As DNA, the CDR3 is TGTGCCAGCAGTTTGGCAGGGGGCAACTATGGCTACACCTTC.

V is TRBV29-1 and J is TRBJ1-5, with 7 bases lining up with TRBD1. Losses at the gene ends were 6 bases for V and 0 bases for J; bases not matched to a gene: 8. The CDR3 has 15 residues. The germline gives CDR1 SQVTM, CDR2 ANQGSEA. The CDR3 spells CSVYRGPYSNQPQHF. The CDR3 nucleotides are TGCAGCGTCTACAGGGGCCCTTATAGCAATCAGCCCCAGCATTTT.

The chain couples TRBV5-1 to TRBJ1-1, with 7 bases fitting TRBD1. V was clipped by 4 bases and J by 0 bases; unmatched bases: 3. The CDR3 spans 14 residues. From germline, CDR1 is SGHRS and CDR2 YFSETQ. CDR3 protein: CASSPTGMNTEAFF. The CDR3 coding sequence is TGCGCCAGCAGCCCGACAGGGATGAACACTGAAGCTTTCTTT.

The J gene is TRBJ2-7, the V gene TRBV27; 11 bases agree with TRBD2. Germline V gives CDR1 MNHEY, CDR2 SMNVEV (reference sequence). The CDR3 is 14 amino acids. The V and J ends lost 0 bases and 5 bases, in that order; junction bases with no gene match: 0. CDR3 bases: TGTGCCAGCAGTTTATCGGGACTAGCGGACGAGCAGTACTTC. Amino acids: CASSLSGLADEQYF.

The chain couples TRBV9 to TRBJ2-1, with D maybe TRBD1 (6 bases). Trimming took 3 bases from V and 10 from J, leaving 20 bases between them. The CDR3 contains 15 residues. The germline V gene encodes CDR1 SGDLS and CDR2 YYNGEE. The CDR3 sequence is CASSADPTGLPEQFF. The CDR3 DNA follows: TGTGCCAGCAGCGCCGACCCCACAGGGTTGCCCGAGCAGTTCTTC.

This clone turned up a few times. The chain is built from TRBV7-8 and TRBJ1-1; perhaps TRBD1 as D (6 bases). CDR1 SGHVS and CDR2 FQNEAQ come from the germline V gene. The germline V and J ends were trimmed by 3 bases and 0 bases, with 20 bases remaining between them. The length of the CDR3 is 18 residues. CDR3 sequence (DNA): TGTGCCAGCAGCTTGTACCGGGCGGGGAGGGGGATGAACACTGAAGCTTTCTTT. Protein product: CASSLYRAGRGMNTEAFF.

The V call is TRBV28, the J call TRBJ1-1; TRBD1 might be the D (5 bases). Per germline, CDR1 MDHEN and CDR2 SYDVKM. This CDR3 has 15 amino acids. V was shortened by 3 bases and J by 5 bases, with 16 bases between the two germline ends. This chain's CDR3 is CASSFLDGGGTEAFF. Written as DNA, the CDR3 is TGTGCCAGCAGTTTTCTGGACGGCGGGGGTACTGAAGCTTTCTTT.

This rearrangement joins TRBV7-2 to TRBJ1-6; 9 bases agree with TRBD1. Unmatched junction bases numbered 7, after V lost 1 base and J lost 9 bases. The CDR3 is made up of 16 amino acids. Germline V CDR1 and CDR2: SGHTA, FQGNSA. For the CDR3, the DNA is TGTGCCAGCAGCTTAGTATCGGACAGGGGTGGTTCACCCCTCCACTTT. Protein: CASSLVSDRGGSPLHF.

This clone was recorded only once. This sequence joins TRBV4-1 and TRBJ2-5, with a weak D call TRBD2 (6 bases). This CDR3 is built from 16 residues. CDR1 and CDR2 from the germline V gene are MGHRA and YSYEKL. The germline V and J ends were trimmed by 4 bases and 4 bases, with 19 bases remaining between them. CDR3 in amino acids: CASSPTLGTGRETQYF. In DNA form, the CDR3 reads TGCGCCAGCAGCCCAACTCTGGGGACTGGGCGAGAGACCCAGTACTTC.

As DNA, the CDR3 is TGTGCCAGCAGGGAAGGGGGAGAAACCTACGAGCAGTACTTC. It yields the protein CASREGGETYEQYF. The V call is TRBV28, the J call TRBJ2-7, with D perhaps TRBD1 (6 bases). Germline V CDR1 and CDR2: MDHEN, SYDVKM. This CDR3 is 14 amino acids long. The ends were cut back, 6 bases at V and 2 bases at J, with 14 bases in the middle.

The chain carries TRBV11-2 and TRBJ1-2; D gene unclear. The CDR3 has 11 residues. Germline V lookup: CDR1 SGHAT, CDR2 FQNNGV. Trimming cost V 6 bases and J 5 bases, with 7 bases left between them. In DNA, the CDR3 is TGTGCCAGCAGTTCTAGTTATGGCTACACCTTC. As protein: CASSSSYGYTF.

The V gene is TRBV6-4, the J gene TRBJ1-4; 8 bases are a match to TRBD1. The CDR3 loop spans 13 amino acids. Germline V gene data show CDR1 as MRHNA and CDR2 as SNTAGT. J lost 8 bases, V lost 6 bases, and 5 bases had no gene match. This CDR3 is CASSRGLGEKLFF. The CDR3 coding sequence is TGTGCCAGCAGCAGGGGGCTAGGAGAAAAACTGTTTTTT.